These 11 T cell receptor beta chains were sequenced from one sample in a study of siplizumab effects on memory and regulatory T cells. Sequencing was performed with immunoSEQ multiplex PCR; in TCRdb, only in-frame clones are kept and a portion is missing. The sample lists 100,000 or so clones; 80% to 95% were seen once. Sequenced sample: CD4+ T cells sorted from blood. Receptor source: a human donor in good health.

The CDR3 region is CASSSRRGPVSNQPQHF. As DNA, the CDR3 is TGTGCCAGTAGTTCGAGAAGGGGGCCGGTCAGCAATCAGCCCCAGCATTTT. This sequence joins TRBV19 and TRBJ1-5; 7 bases match TRBD1. The V segment lost 5 bases and the J segment 1 base; nucleotides outside the gene matches: 11. Germline CDR1 LNHDA, CDR2 SQIVND (reference sequence). The CDR3 sequence is 17 residues long.

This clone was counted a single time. DNA for the CDR3: TGTGCCAGCAGAAGCCGGAGGACAGGGGATTACAATGAGCAGTTCTTC. Its protein product is CASRSRRTGDYNEQFF. V gene TRBV5-6 combines with J gene TRBJ2-1; 9 bases match TRBD1. The CDR3 length is 16 residues. V was pared by 5 bases and J by 4 bases, with 10 bases of the junction left unmatched. Germline CDR1 reads SGHDT; CDR2 reads YYEEEE.

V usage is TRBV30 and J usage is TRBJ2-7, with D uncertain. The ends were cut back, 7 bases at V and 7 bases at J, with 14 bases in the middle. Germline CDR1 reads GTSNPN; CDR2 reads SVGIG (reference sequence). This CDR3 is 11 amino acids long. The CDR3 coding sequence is TGTGCCTTCGCGGACCTGATGGAGCAGTACTTC. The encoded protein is CAFADLMEQYF.

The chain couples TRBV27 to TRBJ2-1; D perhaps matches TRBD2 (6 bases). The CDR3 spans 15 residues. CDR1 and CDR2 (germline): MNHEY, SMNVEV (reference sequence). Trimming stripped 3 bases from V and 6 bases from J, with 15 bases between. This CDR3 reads CASSFSGGESNEQFF. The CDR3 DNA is TGTGCCAGCAGTTTTTCCGGGGGAGAGTCCAATGAGCAGTTCTTC.

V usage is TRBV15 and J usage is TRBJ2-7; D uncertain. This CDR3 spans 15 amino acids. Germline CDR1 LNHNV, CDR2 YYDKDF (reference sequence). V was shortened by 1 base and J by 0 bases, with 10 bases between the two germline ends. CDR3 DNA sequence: TGTGCCACCAGCAGAGGGGCGACGAGCTCCTACGAGCAGTACTTC. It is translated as CATSRGATSSYEQYF. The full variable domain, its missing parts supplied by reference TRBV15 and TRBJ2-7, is DAMVIQNPRYQVTQFGKPVTLSCSQTLNHNVMYWYQQKSSQAPKLLFHYYDKDFNNEADTPDNFQSRRPNTSFCFLDIRSPGLGDTAMYLCATSRGATSSYEQYFGPGTRLTVT.

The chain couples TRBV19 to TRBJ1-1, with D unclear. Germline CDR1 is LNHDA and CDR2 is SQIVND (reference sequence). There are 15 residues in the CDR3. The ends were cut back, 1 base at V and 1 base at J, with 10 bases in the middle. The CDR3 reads CASSIAQARNTEAFF. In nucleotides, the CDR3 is TGTGCCAGTAGTATAGCTCAGGCACGGAACACTGAAGCTTTCTTT.

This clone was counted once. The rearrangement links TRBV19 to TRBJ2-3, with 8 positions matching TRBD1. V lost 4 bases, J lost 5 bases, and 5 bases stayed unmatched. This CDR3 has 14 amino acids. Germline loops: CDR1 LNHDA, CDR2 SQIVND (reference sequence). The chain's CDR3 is CASSKTGDEDTQYF. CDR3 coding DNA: TGTGCCAGTAGTAAGACAGGGGATGAAGATACGCAGTATTTT. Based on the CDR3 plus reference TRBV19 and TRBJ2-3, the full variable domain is DGGITQSPKYLFRKEGQNVTLSCEQNLNHDAMYWYRQDPGQGLRLIYYSQIVNDFQKGDIAEGYSVSREKKESFPLTVTSAQKNPTAFYLCASSKTGDEDTQYFGPGTRLTVL.

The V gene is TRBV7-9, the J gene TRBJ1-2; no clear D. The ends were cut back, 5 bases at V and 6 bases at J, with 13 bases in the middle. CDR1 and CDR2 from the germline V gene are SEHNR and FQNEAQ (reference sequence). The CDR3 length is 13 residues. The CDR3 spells CASSPPWIHGYTF. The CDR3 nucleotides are TGTGCCAGCAGCCCCCCGTGGATTCATGGCTACACCTTC.

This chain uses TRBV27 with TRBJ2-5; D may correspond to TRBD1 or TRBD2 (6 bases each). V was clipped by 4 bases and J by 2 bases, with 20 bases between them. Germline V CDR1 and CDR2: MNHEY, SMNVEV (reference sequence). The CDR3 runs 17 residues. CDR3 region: CASSSRGTPRLQETQYF. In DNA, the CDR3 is TGTGCCAGCAGTTCTCGGGGGACACCTAGGCTGCAAGAGACCCAGTACTTC.

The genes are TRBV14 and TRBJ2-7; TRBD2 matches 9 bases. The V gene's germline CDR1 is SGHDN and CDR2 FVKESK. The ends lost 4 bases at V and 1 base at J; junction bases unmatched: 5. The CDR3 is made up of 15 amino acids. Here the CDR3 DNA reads TGTGCCAGCAGCCCTCGGACTAGCGCATCCTACGAGCAGTACTTC. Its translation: CASSPRTSASYEQYF.

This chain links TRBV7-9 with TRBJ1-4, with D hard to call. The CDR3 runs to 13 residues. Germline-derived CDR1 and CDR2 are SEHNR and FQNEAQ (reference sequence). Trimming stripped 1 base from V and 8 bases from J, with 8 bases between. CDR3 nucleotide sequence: TGTGCCAGCAGCTTAGAGTGGAGGGAAAAACTGTTTTTT. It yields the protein CASSLEWREKLFF.